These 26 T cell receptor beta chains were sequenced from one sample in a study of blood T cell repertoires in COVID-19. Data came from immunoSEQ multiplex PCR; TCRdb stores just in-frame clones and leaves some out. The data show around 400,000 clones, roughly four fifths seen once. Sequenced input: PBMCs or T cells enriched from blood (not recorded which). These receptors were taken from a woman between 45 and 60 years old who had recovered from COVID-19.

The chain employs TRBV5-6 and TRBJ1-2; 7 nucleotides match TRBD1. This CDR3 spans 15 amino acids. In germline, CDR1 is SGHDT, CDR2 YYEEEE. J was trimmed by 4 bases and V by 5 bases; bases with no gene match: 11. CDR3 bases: TGTGCCAGCAGTCCAGGGGGATCGAGTGTCTATGGCTACACCTTC. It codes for CASSPGGSSVYGYTF.

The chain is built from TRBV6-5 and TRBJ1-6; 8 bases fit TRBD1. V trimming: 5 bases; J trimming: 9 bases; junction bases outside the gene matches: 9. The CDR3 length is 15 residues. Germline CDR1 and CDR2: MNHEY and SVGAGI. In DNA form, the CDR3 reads TGTGCCAGCAGTCCAGGGGGCGCGGAGAGTTCACCCCTCCACTTT. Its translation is CASSPGGAESSPLHF.

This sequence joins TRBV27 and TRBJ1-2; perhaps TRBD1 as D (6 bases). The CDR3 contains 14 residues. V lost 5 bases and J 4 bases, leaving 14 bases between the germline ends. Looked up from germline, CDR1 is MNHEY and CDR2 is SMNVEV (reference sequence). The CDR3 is CASSGPGGRYGYTF. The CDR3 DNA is TGTGCCAGCAGTGGACCGGGGGGCCGCTATGGCTACACCTTC.

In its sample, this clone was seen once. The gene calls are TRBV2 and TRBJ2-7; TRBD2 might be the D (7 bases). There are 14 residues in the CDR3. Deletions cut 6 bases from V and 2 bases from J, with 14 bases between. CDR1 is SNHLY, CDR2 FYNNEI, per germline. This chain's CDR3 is CASSSGGAAYEQYF. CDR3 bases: TGTGCCAGCAGCTCTGGGGGGGCAGCCTACGAGCAGTACTTC. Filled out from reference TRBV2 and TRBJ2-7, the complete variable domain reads EPEVTQTPSHQVTQMGQEVILRCVPISNHLYFYWYRQILGQKVEFLVSFYNNEISEKSEIFDDQFSVERPDGSNFTLKIRSTKLEDSAMYFCASSSGGAAYEQYFGPGTRLTVT.

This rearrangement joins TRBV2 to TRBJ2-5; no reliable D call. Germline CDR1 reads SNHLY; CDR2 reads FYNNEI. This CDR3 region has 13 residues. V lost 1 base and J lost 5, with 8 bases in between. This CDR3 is CASSEGQLETQYF. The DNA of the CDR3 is TGTGCCAGCAGTGAAGGGCAATTGGAGACCCAGTACTTC.

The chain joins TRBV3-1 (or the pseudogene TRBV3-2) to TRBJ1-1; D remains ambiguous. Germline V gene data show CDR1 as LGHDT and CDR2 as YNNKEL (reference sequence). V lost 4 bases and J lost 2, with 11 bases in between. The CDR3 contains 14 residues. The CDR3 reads CASSPLTVNTEAFF. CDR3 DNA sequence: TGTGCCAGCAGCCCCCTAACGGTTAACACTGAAGCTTTCTTT.

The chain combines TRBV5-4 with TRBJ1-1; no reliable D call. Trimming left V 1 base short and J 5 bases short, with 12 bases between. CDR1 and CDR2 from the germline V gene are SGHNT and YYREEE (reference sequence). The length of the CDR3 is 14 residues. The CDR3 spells CASSLPGEWTEAFF. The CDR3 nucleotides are TGTGCCAGCAGCTTGCCGGGTGAGTGGACTGAAGCTTTCTTT.

The CDR3 sequence: CASSPKGGSRANYGYTF. In nucleotides, the CDR3 is TGTGCCAGCAGCCCGAAAGGCGGGTCCCGGGCTAACTATGGCTACACCTTC. The chain joins TRBV5-6 to TRBJ1-2; no firm D call. CDR1 SGHDT and CDR2 YYEEEE come from the germline V gene. Trimming shortened V by 4 bases and J by 0 bases, and 19 bases separated the two germline ends. The CDR3 sequence is 17 residues long.

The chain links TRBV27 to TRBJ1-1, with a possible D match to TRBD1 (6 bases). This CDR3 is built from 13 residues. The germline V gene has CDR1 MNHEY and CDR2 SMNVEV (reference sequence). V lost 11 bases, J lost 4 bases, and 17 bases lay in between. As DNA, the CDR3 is TGTGCCGCAATTCCGACAGGCCGCACTGAAGCTTTCTTT. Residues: CAAIPTGRTEAFF.

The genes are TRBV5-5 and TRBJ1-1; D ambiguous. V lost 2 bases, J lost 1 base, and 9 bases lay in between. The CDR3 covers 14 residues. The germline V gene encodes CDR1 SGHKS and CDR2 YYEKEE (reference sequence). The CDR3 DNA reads TGTGCCAGCAGCTTCCCCGCAGGGAACACTGAAGCTTTCTTT. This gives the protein CASSFPAGNTEAFF.

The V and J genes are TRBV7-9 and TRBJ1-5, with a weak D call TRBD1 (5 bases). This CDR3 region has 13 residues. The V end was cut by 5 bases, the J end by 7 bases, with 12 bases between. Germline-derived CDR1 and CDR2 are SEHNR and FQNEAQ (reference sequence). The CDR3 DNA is TGTGCCAGCAGCCCGCAGGGTAGCCAGCCCCAGCATTTT. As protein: CASSPQGSQPQHF.

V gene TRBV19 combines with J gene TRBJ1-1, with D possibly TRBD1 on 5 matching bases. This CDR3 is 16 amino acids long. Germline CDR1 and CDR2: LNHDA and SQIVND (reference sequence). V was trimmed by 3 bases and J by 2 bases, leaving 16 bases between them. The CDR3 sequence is CASSIISTGGNTEAFF. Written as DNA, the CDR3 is TGTGCCAGTAGTATCATCTCTACGGGGGGAAACACTGAAGCTTTCTTT.

The CDR3 region has the DNA TGCGCCAGCAGCTTGGAACAGGGGAGTTCACCCCTCCACTTT. It specifies CASSLEQGSSPLHF. The chain recombines TRBV5-1 with TRBJ1-6; 7 bases agree with TRBD1. J was trimmed by 9 bases and V by 0 bases; bases with no gene match: 3. This CDR3 is 14 amino acids long. Germline-derived CDR1 and CDR2 are SGHRS and YFSETQ.

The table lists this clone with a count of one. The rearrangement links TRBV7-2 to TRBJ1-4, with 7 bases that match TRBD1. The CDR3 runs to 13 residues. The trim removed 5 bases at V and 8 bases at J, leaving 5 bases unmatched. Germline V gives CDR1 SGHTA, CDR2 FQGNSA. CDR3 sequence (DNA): TGTGCCAGCAGCCAGCAGGGGGGCGAAAAACTGTTTTTT. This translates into CASSQQGGEKLFF.

CDR3 protein: CATSIGGGNTGELFF. CDR3 DNA sequence: TGTGCCACCTCAATTGGCGGGGGGAACACCGGGGAGCTGTTTTTT. The rearrangement uses TRBV6-5 and TRBJ2-2; TRBD2 agrees at 7 bases. Germline V gene lookup returns CDR1 MNHEY and CDR2 SVGAGI. Germline trimming cut 10 bases from V and 1 base from J; bases unmatched to any gene: 9. The CDR3 contains 15 residues.

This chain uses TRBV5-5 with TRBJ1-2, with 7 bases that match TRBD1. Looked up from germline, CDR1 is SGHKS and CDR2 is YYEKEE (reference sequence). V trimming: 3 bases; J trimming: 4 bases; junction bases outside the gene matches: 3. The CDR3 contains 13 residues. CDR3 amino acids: CASSSTGLYGYTF. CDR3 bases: TGTGCCAGCAGCTCGACAGGGCTCTATGGCTACACCTTC.

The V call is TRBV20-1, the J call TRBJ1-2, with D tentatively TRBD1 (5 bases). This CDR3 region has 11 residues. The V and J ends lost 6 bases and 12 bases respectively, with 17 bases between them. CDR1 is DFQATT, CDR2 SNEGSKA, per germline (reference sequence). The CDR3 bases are TGCAGTGCCCCTGATTTGGGGCCCAACACCTTC. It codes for CSAPDLGPNTF.

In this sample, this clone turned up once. CDR3: CATSDSDREYF. In nucleotides, the CDR3 is TGTGCCACCAGTGATTCCGACAGGGAGTACTTC. The chain links TRBV24-1 to TRBJ2-7, with 7 positions matching TRBD1. Germline-derived CDR1 and CDR2 are KGHDR and SFDVKD. Germline trimming cut 2 bases from V and 11 bases from J; bases unmatched to any gene: 2. The CDR3 has 11 residues.

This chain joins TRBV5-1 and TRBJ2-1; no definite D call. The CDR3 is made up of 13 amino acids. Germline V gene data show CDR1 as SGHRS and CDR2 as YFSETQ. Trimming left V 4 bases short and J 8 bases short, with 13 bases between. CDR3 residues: CASSTQVDYEQFF. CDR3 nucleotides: TGCGCCAGCAGCACTCAAGTCGACTATGAGCAGTTCTTC.

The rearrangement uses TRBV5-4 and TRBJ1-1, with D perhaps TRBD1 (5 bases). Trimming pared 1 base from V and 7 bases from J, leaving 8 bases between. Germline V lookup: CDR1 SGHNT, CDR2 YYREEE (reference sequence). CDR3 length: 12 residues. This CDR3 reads CASSLITGEAFF. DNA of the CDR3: TGTGCCAGCAGCTTGATTACAGGTGAAGCTTTCTTT.

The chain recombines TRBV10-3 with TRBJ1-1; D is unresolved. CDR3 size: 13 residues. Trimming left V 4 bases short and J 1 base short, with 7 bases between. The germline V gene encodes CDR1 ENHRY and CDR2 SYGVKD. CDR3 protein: CAISGAANTEAFF. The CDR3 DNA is TGTGCCATCAGTGGGGCCGCGAACACTGAAGCTTTCTTT.

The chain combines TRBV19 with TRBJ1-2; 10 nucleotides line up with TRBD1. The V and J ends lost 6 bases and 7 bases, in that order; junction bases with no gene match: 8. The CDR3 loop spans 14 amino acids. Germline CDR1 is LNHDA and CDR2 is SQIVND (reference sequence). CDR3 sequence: CASRSRDRGSGYTF. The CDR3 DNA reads TGTGCCAGTAGGAGCCGGGACAGGGGTTCTGGCTACACCTTC.

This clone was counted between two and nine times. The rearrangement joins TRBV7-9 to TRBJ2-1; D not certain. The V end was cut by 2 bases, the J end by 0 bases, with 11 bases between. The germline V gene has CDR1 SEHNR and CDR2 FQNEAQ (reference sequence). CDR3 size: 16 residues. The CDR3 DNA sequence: TGTGCCAGCAGCTTAAGTAACAGCAGCTCCTACAATGAGCAGTTCTTC. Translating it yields CASSLSNSSSYNEQFF.

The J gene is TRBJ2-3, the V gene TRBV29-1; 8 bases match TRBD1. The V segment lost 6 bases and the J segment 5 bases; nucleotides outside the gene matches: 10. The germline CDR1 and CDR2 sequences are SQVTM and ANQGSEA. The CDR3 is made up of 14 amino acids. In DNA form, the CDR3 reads TGCAGCGTCCGACGGGGACAGGTCCTAGATACGCAGTATTTT. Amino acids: CSVRRGQVLDTQYF.

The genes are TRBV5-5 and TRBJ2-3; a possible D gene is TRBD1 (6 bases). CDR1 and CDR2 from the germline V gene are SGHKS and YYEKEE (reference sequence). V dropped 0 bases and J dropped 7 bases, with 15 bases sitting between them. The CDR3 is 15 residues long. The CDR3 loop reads CASSLAGQLFYTQYF. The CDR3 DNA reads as TGTGCCAGCAGCTTGGCCGGACAGCTATTTTATACGCAGTATTTT.

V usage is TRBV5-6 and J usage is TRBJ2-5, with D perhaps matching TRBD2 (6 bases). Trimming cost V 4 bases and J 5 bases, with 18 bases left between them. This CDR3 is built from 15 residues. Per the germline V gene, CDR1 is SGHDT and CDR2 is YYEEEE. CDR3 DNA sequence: TGTGCCAGCAGCCGATGGGACTCCCGCGTGGAGACCCAGTACTTC. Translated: CASSRWDSRVETQYF.